This T cell receptor (beta chain) was found in a study of technical replicates of blood from a few donors. CDR1 is MNHNS, CDR2 SASEGT, per germline. V lost 4 bases and J lost 4, with 8 bases in between. This CDR3 has 13 residues. The method was immunoSEQ multiplex PCR; TCRdb's version includes in-frame clones alone and lacks a portion of them. In the table there are about 81,000 clones, roughly four fifths of which are singletons. This receptor was obtained from a human donor in good health. Some clones in this sample may be carry-over from other donors' samples. The specimen was PBMCs. This chain uses TRBV6-1 with TRBJ1-3; D gene unclear. CDR3: CASSGQMGNTIYF. The CDR3 nucleotides read TGTGCCAGCAGTGGCCAGATGGGAAACACCATATATTTT.